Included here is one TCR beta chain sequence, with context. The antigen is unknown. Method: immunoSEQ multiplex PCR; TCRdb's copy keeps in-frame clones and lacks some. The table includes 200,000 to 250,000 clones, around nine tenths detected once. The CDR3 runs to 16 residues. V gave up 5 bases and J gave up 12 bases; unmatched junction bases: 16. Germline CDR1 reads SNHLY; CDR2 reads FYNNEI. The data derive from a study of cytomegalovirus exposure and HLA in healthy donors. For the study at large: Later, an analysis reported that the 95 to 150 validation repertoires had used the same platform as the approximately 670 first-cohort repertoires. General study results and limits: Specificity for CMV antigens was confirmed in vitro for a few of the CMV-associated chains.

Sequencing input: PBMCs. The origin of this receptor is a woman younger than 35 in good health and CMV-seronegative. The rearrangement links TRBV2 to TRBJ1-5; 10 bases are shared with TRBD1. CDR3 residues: CASSITDRGRAPHQHF. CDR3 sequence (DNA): TGTGCCAGCAGTATCACCGACAGGGGGCGGGCTCCTCACCAGCATTTT.